Listed below are T cell receptor beta chains from one sample, sequenced in a study of T cell repertoires in cytomegalovirus infection. Each CDR3 protein is one row after TCRdb ran MiXCR on the reads. The sample records 450,000 to 650,000 distinct CDR3 sequences, around 27% being singletons. The sequenced sample consisted of PBMCs. Receptors originate from a human donor in good health (CMV status not recorded). Some clones in this sample may be carry-over from other donors' samples. CDR3s include the opening cysteine and the closing phenylalanine or tryptophan.

V	J	CDR3
TRBV7-9	TRBJ2-5	CASSKDRREETQYF
TRBV12-3/TRBV12-4	TRBJ2-1	CASSFDNNEQFF
TRBV7-2	TRBJ1-1	CASSSSGAMNTEAFF
TRBV19	TRBJ2-2	CASSRRFANTGELFF
TRBV7-9	TRBJ1-5	CASSRGGWAQPQHF
TRBV7-2	TRBJ1-6	CASSPRTGPYSNSPLHF
TRBV2	TRBJ2-2	CASSESRAGSYTGELFF
TRBV6-1	TRBJ2-1	CASSLTGRVNEQFF
TRBV29-1	TRBJ2-1	CSVLPFLEEQFF
TRBV30	TRBJ1-1	CAWSMWGLPGSEAFF
TRBV24-1	TRBJ2-1	CATSTRGAFPYNEQFF
TRBV6-6	TRBJ2-1	CASTPGTYNEQFF
TRBV10-1	TRBJ1-6	CATGQGGNSPLHF
TRBV19	TRBJ2-5	CASSDTGEKTQYF
TRBV18	TRBJ2-5	CASSPIAGGQETQYF
TRBV5-4	TRBJ2-7	CASSVTGTGRYEQYF
TRBV19	TRBJ1-4	CASSSWTGGGRPNEKLFF
TRBV6-2/TRBV6-3	TRBJ2-1	CASSYRGGTYNEQFF
TRBV6-2/TRBV6-3	TRBJ2-7	CASSYLDSYSYEQYF
TRBV7-9	TRBJ1-5	CASSSTRGNQPQHF
TRBV2	TRBJ2-7	CASSAHRDSSYEQYF
TRBV7-8	TRBJ2-1	CASSLISGGHSYNEQFF
TRBV19	TRBJ1-1	CASSPLQGGGTEAFF
TRBV2	TRBJ1-1	CASSEGVPTEAFF
TRBV6-1	TRBJ2-4	CASRGGQGPRLGQYF
TRBV14	TRBJ1-4	CASSRQGTWSNEKLFF
TRBV7-8	TRBJ1-6	CASSSGSDSPNSPLHF
TRBV4-1	TRBJ1-2	CASSQLKRGLREGYGYTF
TRBV7-3	TRBJ1-5	CASSPDRAAQPQHF
TRBV7-7	TRBJ2-4	CASSLDPGVIKNIQYF
TRBV7-2	TRBJ2-1	CASSPPAGGPGSEQFF
TRBV14	TRBJ2-7	CASSHGTGRYEQYF
TRBV6-6	TRBJ2-4	CATKREGRNIQYF
TRBV7-6	TRBJ2-1	CASSKGPWTGDNEQFF
TRBV19	TRBJ1-2	CASSIDRTNYGYTF
TRBV19	TRBJ1-1	CASSIGFGSAMNTEAFF
TRBV6-1	TRBJ2-5	CASSEAWAGQETQYF
TRBV6-6	TRBJ2-7	CASSLTKDTNSYEQYF
TRBV12-3/TRBV12-4	TRBJ2-1	CASSLALAGYNEQFF
TRBV7-2	TRBJ1-5	CASILGGYSNQPQHF
TRBV20-1	TRBJ1-2	CSARQDRLYGYTF
TRBV20-1	TRBJ2-5	CSARGTSGRAQYF
TRBV20-1	TRBJ2-7	CSARWLAGISEQYF
TRBV7-2	TRBJ2-5	CASSSGLAGAAWETQYF
TRBV19	TRBJ1-3	CASSTTGTGNTIYF